The 26 T cell receptor beta chains reported below all come from one sample, sequenced in a study of T cell repertoires in cytomegalovirus infection. Each CDR3 protein is one row after TCRdb ran MiXCR on the reads. The sample consists of approximately 770,000 distinct CDR3 sequences, about 27% of them appearing once. No cognate antigen is known for these TCRs. This sample comprised cultured CD8+ T cells from PBMCs, obtained from culture after CMV antigen stimulation. Receptors originate from a human donor in good health (CMV status not recorded). Some clones in this sample may be carry-over from other donors' samples.

The chain employs TRBV4-1 and TRBJ2-3; possible D gene TRBD2, 5 bases. The germline V gene encodes CDR1 MGHRA and CDR2 YSYEKL. The CDR3 covers 15 residues. V gave up 1 base and J gave up 4 bases, with 12 bases separating them. The CDR3: CASSQVLASSDTQYF. The CDR3 coding sequence is TGCGCCAGCAGCCAAGTTCTAGCTTCCTCAGATACGCAGTATTTT.

This chain links TRBV6-6 with TRBJ1-5; 7 bases are a match to TRBD1. Per the germline V gene, CDR1 is MNHNY and CDR2 is SVGAGI (reference sequence). The CDR3 extends over 12 amino acids. Trimming cost V 8 bases and J 6 bases; bases outside gene matches: 4. CDR3 DNA: TGTGCCAGCTTAGACAGGGTTCAGCCCCAGCATTTT. This gives the protein CASLDRVQPQHF.

This clonotype was picked up a small number of times. The chain links TRBV12-3 or TRBV12-4 to TRBJ2-1; perhaps TRBD1 as D (6 bases). Trimming took 2 bases from V and 6 from J, leaving 8 bases between them. The CDR3 contains 13 residues. The CDR3 DNA reads as TGTGCCAGCAGTTTATCGGACAGCAATGAGCAGTTCTTC. Residues: CASSLSDSNEQFF.

This chain links TRBV29-1 with TRBJ2-5, with unresolved D. V dropped 4 bases and J dropped 3 bases, with 12 bases sitting between them. Germline V gene sequence: CDR1 SQVTM, CDR2 ANQGSEA. This CDR3 spans 13 amino acids. The CDR3 coding sequence is TGCAGCGTTGGGCCAGACCGTAAAGAGACCCAGTACTTC. Translating gives CSVGPDRKETQYF.

CDR3 DNA: TGTGCCAGCATCCCAACCGGCCAGGGAGATGTCGGGGAGCTGTTTTTT. Translation gives CASIPTGQGDVGELFF. The chain is built from TRBV7-9 and TRBJ2-2; the D gene could be TRBD1 or TRBD2 (5 bases each). CDR1 and CDR2 (germline): SEHNR, FQNEAQ (reference sequence). V lost 7 bases and J 7 bases, leaving 22 bases between the germline ends. This CDR3 contains 16 residues.

The chain is built from TRBV5-1 and TRBJ2-4; D is ambiguous. Trimming took 0 bases from V and 9 from J, leaving 13 bases between them. From germline, CDR1 is SGHRS and CDR2 YFSETQ. CDR3 length: 14 residues. CDR3 sequence reads: CASSLETAIRIQYF. In DNA form, the CDR3 reads TGCGCCAGCAGCTTGGAGACCGCGATCCGCATTCAGTACTTC.

J is TRBJ2-1 and V is TRBV7-9; D is possibly TRBD1 or TRBD2 (5 bases each). CDR3 length: 14 residues. V was shortened by 3 bases and J by 5 bases, with 11 bases between the two germline ends. Germline assignment: CDR1 SEHNR and CDR2 FQNEAQ (reference sequence). For the CDR3, the DNA is TGTGCCAGCAGCTTTCCACGGGGCGACAATGAGCAGTTCTTC. This gives the protein CASSFPRGDNEQFF.

This clonotype was detected many times. This chain connects TRBV7-2 to TRBJ2-1; tentative D call: TRBD2 (6 bases). CDR3 size: 18 residues. The ends were cut back, 2 bases at V and 2 bases at J, with 19 bases in the middle. Per germline, CDR1 SGHTA and CDR2 FQGNSA. In nucleotides, the CDR3 is TGTGCCAGCAGCTTAAATTATGCCTCGCGGGGAGCCTACAATGAGCAGTTCTTC. As protein: CASSLNYASRGAYNEQFF. Together with reference TRBV7-2 and TRBJ2-1, the CDR3 gives the full variable domain: GAGVSQSPSNKVTEKGKDVELRCDPISGHTALYWYRQSLGQGLEFLIYFQGNSAPDKSGLPSDRFSAERTGGSVSTLTIQRTQQEDSAVYLCASSLNYASRGAYNEQFFGPGTRLTVL.

This clonotype was observed a single time. This chain links TRBV2 with TRBJ2-3; D is uncertain. The V gene's germline CDR1 is SNHLY and CDR2 FYNNEI. The V and J ends lost 3 bases and 2 bases respectively, with 6 bases between them. The CDR3 extends over 13 amino acids. The CDR3 DNA sequence: TGTGCCAGCAGTGATACCGCCACAGATACGCAGTATTTT. It specifies CASSDTATDTQYF.

This clonotype was seen a few times. The J gene is TRBJ1-1, the V gene TRBV5-6; D is unresolved. Germline V gene lookup returns CDR1 SGHDT and CDR2 YYEEEE. Trimming took 4 bases from V and 3 from J, leaving 13 bases between them. The CDR3 is 14 residues long. CDR3 sequence reads: CASSPSGWDTEAFF. Written as DNA, the CDR3 is TGTGCCAGCAGCCCTTCGGGATGGGACACTGAAGCTTTCTTT.

The chain carries TRBV5-6 and TRBJ1-3; D is ambiguous. The V gene's germline CDR1 is SGHDT and CDR2 YYEEEE. The CDR3 extends over 16 amino acids. V lost 0 bases and J lost 4, with 14 bases in between. The DNA for the CDR3 is TGTGCCAGCAGCTTGGCCTATCGGGAACCGGGAAACACCATATATTTT. Protein product: CASSLAYREPGNTIYF.

This chain links TRBV2 with TRBJ2-5; perhaps TRBD1 as D (5 bases). There are 14 residues in the CDR3. Per germline, CDR1 SNHLY and CDR2 FYNNEI. With 4 bases removed from V and 4 bases from J, the gap between germline ends came to 13 bases. CDR3 amino acids: CASSAGIRRETQYF. Here the CDR3 DNA reads TGTGCCAGCAGTGCAGGGATTAGGCGAGAGACCCAGTACTTC.

This clonotype occurred a few times. The chain joins TRBV6-5 to TRBJ1-1, with D unclear. Germline CDR1 MNHEY, CDR2 SVGAGI. The CDR3 has 13 residues. V lost 7 bases to trimming and J lost 0 bases, with 9 bases between them. CDR3 protein: CASISTLNTEAFF. As DNA, the CDR3 is TGTGCCAGCATTAGCACCTTGAACACTGAAGCTTTCTTT.

This clonotype ranks as medium-sized (0.01 to 0.1%). The chain combines TRBV7-2 with TRBJ1-1; the D is unclear. Between the trimmed V and J ends, which lost 0 bases and 2 bases, there was a span of 7 bases. This CDR3 has 14 amino acids. Germline loops: CDR1 SGHTA, CDR2 FQGNSA. Here the CDR3 reads CASSLAVGNTEAFF. DNA for the CDR3: TGTGCCAGCAGCTTAGCGGTCGGCAACACTGAAGCTTTCTTT.

This clonotype was counted between two and nine times. The chain has TRBV24-1 and TRBJ2-1, with TRBD1 matching over 9 bases. Per germline, CDR1 KGHDR and CDR2 SFDVKD. Germline trimming cut 4 bases from V and 7 bases from J; bases unmatched to any gene: 7. This CDR3 is built from 15 residues. CDR3 DNA sequence: TGTGCCACCAGTGACCCGGGACAGGGCGGTAATGAGCAGTTCTTC. Amino acids: CATSDPGQGGNEQFF.

The table lists this clonotype with a few counts. The chain is built from TRBV10-3 and TRBJ2-1; 11 nucleotides align to TRBD2. Germline values: CDR1 ENHRY, CDR2 SYGVKD. Trimming cost V 0 bases and J 5 bases; bases outside gene matches: 3. CDR3 size: 16 residues. CDR3 amino acids: CAISESTLAGDNEQFF. The CDR3 coding sequence is TGTGCCATCAGTGAGTCGACACTAGCGGGGGACAATGAGCAGTTCTTC.

CDR3 amino acids: CASSPRGRGAGELFF. The CDR3, as DNA: TGTGCCAGCAGCCCAAGGGGGAGAGGCGCCGGGGAGCTGTTTTTT. The V call is TRBV7-6, the J call TRBJ2-2; TRBD1 is a possible D gene (6 bases). V was pared by 5 bases and J by 6 bases, with 16 bases between. Germline CDR1 is SGHVS and CDR2 is FNYEAQ. The CDR3 runs to 15 residues.

This clonotype was seen a few times. The chain couples TRBV6-2 or TRBV6-3 to TRBJ2-5; possibly TRBD2 for D (5 bases). V was clipped by 2 bases and J by 0 bases, with 13 bases between them. The V gene's germline CDR1 is MNHEY and CDR2 SVGEGT. The CDR3 length is 16 residues. This CDR3 is CASSYPGLQYQETQYF. CDR3 DNA: TGTGCCAGCAGTTACCCAGGACTCCAGTACCAAGAGACCCAGTACTTC.

The V and J genes are TRBV6-5 and TRBJ2-1; no clear D. Germline V lookup: CDR1 MNHEY, CDR2 SVGAGI. The CDR3 is made up of 12 amino acids. Trimming stripped 7 bases from V and 0 bases from J, with 4 bases between. CDR3 protein: CASKSSYNEQFF. CDR3 nucleotide sequence: TGTGCCAGCAAAAGCTCCTACAATGAGCAGTTCTTC.

A few counts support this clonotype. The rearrangement joins TRBV19 to TRBJ2-1; no clear D. CDR1 is LNHDA, CDR2 SQIVND, per germline (reference sequence). The CDR3 has 16 residues. Between the trimmed V and J ends, which lost 10 bases and 0 bases, there was a span of 19 bases. The CDR3 region has the DNA TGTGCCACGAAAGGACCCCGAAGGAGCTCCTACAATGAGCAGTTCTTC. Translating it yields CATKGPRRSSYNEQFF.

This clonotype has just a few counts. The chain has TRBV29-1 and TRBJ1-1; the D gene is possibly TRBD1 (5 bases). Per the germline V gene, CDR1 is SQVTM and CDR2 is ANQGSEA. V was pared by 4 bases and J by 6 bases, with 12 bases between. The CDR3 spans 12 residues. The CDR3 sequence: CSVVSGEAEAFF. CDR3 in DNA: TGCAGCGTTGTGTCGGGGGAGGCTGAAGCTTTCTTT.

This clonotype occurred a few times. The chain carries TRBV2 and TRBJ2-7; D might be TRBD1 (6 bases). CDR1 and CDR2 (germline): SNHLY, FYNNEI. This CDR3 has 14 residues. V was shortened by 8 bases and J by 3 bases, with 17 bases between the two germline ends. The CDR3 nucleotides read TGTGCCAGCTCTACTCCTGACAGGATCTACGAGCAGTACGTC. It codes for CASSTPDRIYEQYV.

On this clonotype: Germline is not matched at one junction end, which may reflect a read error. This chain joins TRBV7-8 and TRBJ2-7; the D is unclear. Germline CDR1 is SGHVS and CDR2 is FQNEAQ. CDR3 length: 13 residues. The CDR3 loop is CASSLGGSYEQCF. Written as DNA, the CDR3 is TGTGCCAGCAGCTTAGGAGGCTCCTACGAGCAGTGCTTC.

In its sample, this clonotype was seen once. The rearrangement uses TRBV5-8 and TRBJ2-1, with 8 bases fitting TRBD1. The CDR3 has 16 residues. Germline V CDR1 and CDR2: SGHTS, YDEGEE. Trimming at V came to 1 base and at J to 8 bases, leaving 11 bases not matched to a gene. The CDR3 region has the DNA TGTGCCAGCAGCTTGATTCGGACAGGGCCCTGGGATGAGCAGTTCTTC. This encodes CASSLIRTGPWDEQFF.

This clonotype appeared a few times. At one end the junction does not follow the germline gene, possibly because of a read error. The J gene is TRBJ2-5, the V gene TRBV25-1; D assignment may be TRBD1 or TRBD2 (5 bases each). The CDR3 extends over 12 amino acids. Germline loops: CDR1 MGHDK, CDR2 SYGVNS. The CDR3 coding sequence is TGTGCCAGCAGTGAAGGACCTGGGGGTCTGAGCTTC. Translation gives CASSEGPGGLSF.

This clonotype has only a few counts. This rearrangement joins TRBV12-3 or TRBV12-4 to TRBJ1-1; 9 nucleotides match TRBD1. Unmatched junction bases numbered 3, after V lost 10 bases and J lost 9 bases. The CDR3 totals 10 residues. CDR3 bases: TGTGCCACGGGGACAGGGCAAGCTTTCTTT. Its translation is CATGTGQAFF.